The 12 T cell receptor beta chains given below trace back to one sample, sequenced in a study of blood T cell repertoires in COVID-19 (dated by TCRdb to 2018 to 2020). The library relied on the immunoSEQ multiplex PCR assay. This immuneACCESS table, as held by TCRdb, lists in-frame sequences with V and J called but not all clones. Of the missing ones, under half trace to an unresolved V gene in checked studies; the others have no known cause. The sample table holds under 300,000 clones, of which 89% were seen once. The top ten constitute roughly 4.8% of the sample. Source material: peripheral blood. Receptors were obtained from a woman aged 40 to 50 who had recovered from COVID-19.

V is TRBV24-1 and J is TRBJ1-1; 9 nucleotides match TRBD1. Germline values: CDR1 KGHDR, CDR2 SFDVKD. The length of the CDR3 is 13 residues. The V and J ends lost 4 bases and 11 bases, in that order; junction bases with no gene match: 7. The CDR3 nucleotides are TGTGCCACCAGTGACTGGACAGGGGTTGGGGCTTTCTTT. Its protein is CATSDWTGVGAFF.

This clone was seen a few times. The chain recombines TRBV6-2 or TRBV6-3 with TRBJ2-1; D uncertain. The CDR3 covers 17 residues. The V end lost 4 bases, the J end lost 4 bases, and 20 bases lay between the germline ends. Germline V gives CDR1 MNHEY, CDR2 SVGEGT. The CDR3 sequence: CASSSTSTLEAYNEQFF. In nucleotides, the CDR3 is TGTGCCAGCAGTTCAACCTCGACTCTCGAGGCTTACAATGAGCAGTTCTTC.

The chain carries TRBV6-5 and TRBJ1-2; D uncertain. CDR1 and CDR2 from the germline V gene are MNHEY and SVGAGI. V was shortened by 2 bases and J by 5 bases, with 9 bases between the two germline ends. The CDR3 is 13 residues long. Here the CDR3 reads CASSYGSEYGYTF. The CDR3 nucleotides are TGTGCCAGCAGTTACGGGTCGGAGTATGGCTACACCTTC.

The V call is TRBV5-5, the J call TRBJ1-2; 9 positions agree with TRBD1. Germline V lookup: CDR1 SGHKS, CDR2 YYEKEE (reference sequence). Trimming cost V 0 bases and J 6 bases; bases outside gene matches: 3. CDR3 length: 14 amino acids. The chain's CDR3 is CASSLEQGAHGYTF. The CDR3 nucleotides are TGTGCCAGCAGCTTGGAACAGGGGGCTCATGGCTACACCTTC.

This chain's CDR3 is CASSEFLGDQPQHF. The CDR3, as DNA: TGTGCCAGCAGTGAATTCTTAGGGGATCAGCCCCAGCATTTT. This chain connects TRBV2 to TRBJ1-5, with D perhaps matching TRBD1 (5 bases). Per germline, CDR1 SNHLY and CDR2 FYNNEI. The CDR3 is made up of 14 amino acids. Trimming took 2 bases from V and 5 from J, leaving 10 bases between them.

The V gene is TRBV6-5, the J gene TRBJ2-1, with TRBD2 as a possible D gene (5 bases). Germline V gene data show CDR1 as MNHEY and CDR2 as SVGAGI. The CDR3 extends over 14 amino acids. V was trimmed by 11 bases and J by 5 bases, leaving 19 bases between them. Here the CDR3 DNA reads TGTGCCGCATCACGGAGCGGTCAGGACAATGAGCAGTTCTTC. Amino acid sequence: CAASRSGQDNEQFF.

The chain employs TRBV28 and TRBJ2-3; 12 nucleotides agree with TRBD2. The CDR3 consists of 16 residues. The J segment lost 7 bases and the V segment lost 2 bases, leaving 7 bases of the junction unmatched. CDR1 MDHEN and CDR2 SYDVKM come from the germline V gene. The CDR3 DNA is TGTGCCAGCAGTTTAGACCTAGCGGGAGGGGTGAATACGCAGTATTTT. This gives the protein CASSLDLAGGVNTQYF.

The count of this clone is one. V and J are TRBV30 and TRBJ1-3, with D unresolved. CDR1 and CDR2 (germline): GTSNPN, SVGIG (reference sequence). Trimming took 4 bases from V and 1 from J, leaving 5 bases between them. The CDR3 runs 12 residues. The CDR3 is CAWKRSGNTIYF. The CDR3 DNA sequence: TGTGCCTGGAAGAGATCTGGAAACACCATATATTTT.

The rearrangement links TRBV11-2 to TRBJ2-7; unclear D gene. The germline gives CDR1 SGHAT, CDR2 FQNNGV. This CDR3 comprises 14 residues. V was cut by 2 bases and J by 3 bases, with 11 bases left in between. The CDR3, as DNA: TGTGCCAGCAGCTTATACAGTACCGACTACGAGCAGTACTTC. It specifies CASSLYSTDYEQYF. Complete variable domain (other parts from reference TRBV11-2 and TRBJ2-7): EAGVAQSPRYKIIEKRQSVAFWCNPISGHATLYWYQQILGQGPKLLIQFQNNGVVDDSQLPKDRFSAERLKGVDSTLKIQPAKLEDSAVYLCASSLYSTDYEQYFGPGTRLTVT.

The rearrangement joins TRBV18 to TRBJ1-5; a possible D gene is TRBD1 (5 bases). The CDR3 totals 13 residues. Germline CDR1 and CDR2: KGHSH and LQKENI. V gave up 2 bases and J gave up 6 bases, with 8 bases separating them. The CDR3 bases are TGTGCCAGCTCACCAGGCAGGGTTCAGCCCCAGCATTTT. Protein product: CASSPGRVQPQHF.

The chain couples TRBV19 to TRBJ2-7, with 7 bases lining up with TRBD2. The CDR3 extends over 12 amino acids. Trimming at V came to 10 bases and at J to 5 bases, leaving 8 bases not matched to a gene. Per germline, CDR1 LNHDA and CDR2 SQIVND (reference sequence). CDR3 region: CATMSAGDEQYF. In DNA, the CDR3 is TGTGCCACCATGTCGGCGGGGGACGAGCAGTACTTC. Full variable domain (remainder filled in from reference TRBV19 and TRBJ2-7): DGGITQSPKYLFRKEGQNVTLSCEQNLNHDAMYWYRQDPGQGLRLIYYSQIVNDFQKGDIAEGYSVSREKKESFPLTVTSAQKNPTAFYLCATMSAGDEQYFGPGTRLTVT.

The J gene is TRBJ2-3, the V gene TRBV7-9; D remains unclear. The CDR3 spans 13 residues. The germline V gene has CDR1 SEHNR and CDR2 FQNEAQ (reference sequence). V lost 9 bases and J lost 0, with 10 bases in between. CDR3 nucleotide sequence: TGTGCCAGAGCCTCCTCCAGCACAGATACGCAGTATTTT. Protein product: CARASSSTDTQYF.